This T cell receptor (beta chain) was documented in a study of tumor and adjacent non-tumor tissue in lung cancer. Whole-study results and caveats: Compared with tumor, normal lung showed significantly lower TCR diversity. Shorter survival was associated with higher TCR diversity in tumors. Normal lung showed higher cumulative top 100 clone frequency than tumor.

A modified ARM-PCR protocol with three rounds of nested PCR amplified TCRbeta. TCRdb fed the multiplex PCR reads into MiXCR, producing one record per CDR3 protein. This sample yields 70,000 to 90,000 distinct CDR3 sequences, of which roughly 80% are seen a single time; about 51% belongs to the top ten. Unmatched junction bases numbered 7, after V lost 5 bases and J lost 1 base. The germline gives CDR1 MNHNY, CDR2 SVGAGI (reference sequence). The CDR3 spans 15 residues. This clonotype came up many times. The antigen remains undetermined. This sample's RNA came from whole unsorted tissue. This non-tumor lung sample came from over 3 cm beyond the tumor edge.

This sequence joins TRBV6-6 and TRBJ1-1; 7 bases fit TRBD1. Material for sequencing was distant non-tumor lung tissue. The receptor comes from a man aged 55 to 70 with non-small cell lung cancer. CDR3 nucleotide sequence: TGTGCCAGCAGTCCCGGGACAGCGTGGAACACTGAAGCTTTCTTT. It translates to CASSPGTAWNTEAFF.